The 9 T cell receptor beta chains below were found in one sample sequenced in a study of blood T cell repertoires in COVID-19. Profiled with immunoSEQ multiplex PCR; TCRdb holds only in-frame clones, not every one. The table records about 130,000 clones, roughly two thirds of them present only once. The source material was peripheral blood. The receptor source for this set is a woman in her sixties or seventies with acute or convalescent COVID-19.

The chain recombines TRBV9 with TRBJ2-7; 10 nucleotides agree with TRBD1. The germline CDR1 and CDR2 sequences are SGDLS and YYNGEE. The CDR3 has 14 residues. The junction had 4 bases not matched to a gene; V was cut back by 4 bases and J by 3 bases. The CDR3 sequence: CASSRQGADYEQYF. DNA of the CDR3: TGTGCCAGCAGCAGACAGGGGGCGGACTACGAGCAGTACTTC.

The gene calls are TRBV19 and TRBJ2-7, with a tentative D call TRBD1 (6 bases). This CDR3 is built from 14 residues. Germline-derived CDR1 and CDR2 are LNHDA and SQIVND (reference sequence). The V end lost 4 bases, the J end lost 2 bases, and 12 bases lay between the germline ends. CDR3: CASSTNRAPYEQYF. CDR3 sequence (DNA): TGTGCCAGTAGTACCAACAGGGCACCCTACGAGCAGTACTTC.

The chain's CDR3 is CATSEPGTDTQYF. For the CDR3, the DNA is TGTGCCACCAGTGAGCCAGGCACAGATACGCAGTATTTT. This chain uses TRBV24-1 with TRBJ2-3; D gene unclear. CDR3 length: 13 residues. From germline, CDR1 is KGHDR and CDR2 SFDVKD. V was cut by 4 bases and J by 1 base, with 5 bases left in between.

V and J are TRBV6-6 and TRBJ1-2; the match to TRBD1 covers 9 bases. V lost 5 bases and J lost 4; bases outside the gene matches: 14. Germline CDR1 is MNHNY and CDR2 is SVGAGI (reference sequence). This CDR3 has 17 amino acids. The CDR3 is CASSPETGTGRAYGYTF. The CDR3 region has the DNA TGTGCCAGCAGTCCCGAGACCGGGACAGGGAGGGCCTATGGCTACACCTTC.

The V and J genes are TRBV2 and TRBJ1-1; the D is unclear. Trimming left V 3 bases short and J 7 bases short, with 3 bases between. The CDR3 is made up of 10 amino acids. CDR1 SNHLY and CDR2 FYNNEI come from the germline V gene. CDR3 protein: CASSDNEAFF. DNA for the CDR3: TGTGCCAGCAGTGACAATGAAGCTTTCTTT. Supplemented by reference TRBV2 and TRBJ1-1, the full variable domain reads EPEVTQTPSHQVTQMGQEVILRCVPISNHLYFYWYRQILGQKVEFLVSFYNNEISEKSEIFDDQFSVERPDGSNFTLKIRSTKLEDSAMYFCASSDNEAFFGQGTRLTVV.

The CDR3 loop reads CASSLGEHYEQYF. The CDR3 nucleotides read TGTGCCAGCAGCTTAGGGGAGCACTACGAGCAGTACTTC. The chain couples TRBV7-2 to TRBJ2-7, with D possibly matching TRBD2 (5 bases). Germline V gene lookup returns CDR1 SGHTA and CDR2 FQGNSA. V dropped 1 base and J dropped 3 bases, with 7 bases sitting between them. The length of the CDR3 is 13 residues.

The chain recombines TRBV4-1 with TRBJ2-3; weak D call: TRBD2 (6 bases). V lost 0 bases and J 6 bases, leaving 10 bases between the germline ends. From germline, CDR1 is MGHRA and CDR2 YSYEKL. The CDR3 has 14 residues. The CDR3 DNA is TGCGCCAGCAGCCAAGAAATCACTAGCGATACGCAGTATTTT. Its translation: CASSQEITSDTQYF.

The table lists this clone with a few counts. The chain has TRBV5-6 and TRBJ2-6; D is possibly TRBD2 (5 bases). Germline-derived CDR1 and CDR2 are SGHDT and YYEEEE. This CDR3 is 17 amino acids long. V was trimmed by 5 bases and J by 1 base, leaving 16 bases between them. CDR3 DNA sequence: TGTGCCAGCAGTGCGGAGGCAGGTAATTCTGGGGCCAACGTCCTGACTTTC. It encodes CASSAEAGNSGANVLTF.

V usage is TRBV7-2 and J usage is TRBJ1-1; weak D call: TRBD1 (5 bases). Trimming stripped 5 bases from V and 5 bases from J, with 12 bases between. Germline CDR1 reads SGHTA; CDR2 reads FQGNSA. This CDR3 is 13 amino acids long. DNA of the CDR3: TGTGCCAGCAGCCCCAGACAGTCTACTGAAGCTTTCTTT. This encodes CASSPRQSTEAFF.